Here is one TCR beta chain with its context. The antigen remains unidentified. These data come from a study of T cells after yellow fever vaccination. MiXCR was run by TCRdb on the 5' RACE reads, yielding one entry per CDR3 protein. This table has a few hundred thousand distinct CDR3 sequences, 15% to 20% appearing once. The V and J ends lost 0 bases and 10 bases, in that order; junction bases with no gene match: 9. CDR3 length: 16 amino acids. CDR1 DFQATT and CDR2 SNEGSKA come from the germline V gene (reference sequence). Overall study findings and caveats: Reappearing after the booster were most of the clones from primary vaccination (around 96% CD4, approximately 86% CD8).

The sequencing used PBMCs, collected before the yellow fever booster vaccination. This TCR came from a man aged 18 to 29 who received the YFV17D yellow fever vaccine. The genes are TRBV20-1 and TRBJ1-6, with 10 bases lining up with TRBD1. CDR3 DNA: TGCAGTGCTAGAGACGGAGGGGGGACAGGGGTGTCACCCCTCCACTTT. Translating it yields CSARDGGGTGVSPLHF.